Listed below are T cell receptor beta chains from one sample, sequenced in a study of cytomegalovirus exposure and HLA in healthy donors. Repertoires were generated with immunoSEQ multiplex PCR, while TCRdb's copy carries only in-frame clones and drops some. The sample includes hundreds of thousands of clones, around four fifths of them seen just once. The material sequenced was PBMCs. These receptors all come from a young woman in good health and CMV-seronegative. Each CDR3 is given with its conserved first and last residue. Each record gives: clone size, D gene, V gene, J gene, CDR3 DNA, CDR3 protein. D genes are given only for firm matches. Rows give clone size only sometimes, using once, few, many, or a class for an expanded clone.

>NA|NA|TRBV27|TRBJ2-3
TGTGCCAGCAGGGCTTCGGGGGTAGTTAGCACAGATACGCAGTATTTT
CASRASGVVSTDTQYF
>NA|NA|TRBV4-1|TRBJ1-5
TGCGCCAGCAGCCTCGTCCCAGGGGACAATCAGCCCCAGCATTTT
CASSLVPGDNQPQHF
>NA|NA|TRBV5-6|TRBJ2-1
TGTGCCAGCAGCTTGCGGAGGGTATCCTACAATGAGCAGTTCTTC
CASSLRRVSYNEQFF
>NA|NA|TRBV11-2|TRBJ2-7
TGTGCCAGCAGCTTAGGGGACACCAACCTCTACGAGCAGTACTTC
CASSLGDTNLYEQYF
>NA|TRBD2|TRBV9|TRBJ2-3
TGTGCCAGCAGCACAGCGGGGATCACAGATACGCAGTATTTT
CASSTAGITDTQYF
>NA|TRBD1|TRBV6-1|TRBJ1-1
TGTGCCAGCCGTGGGACAGGGGGGGGTACTGAAGCTTTCTTT
CASRGTGGGTEAFF
>NA|NA|TRBV7-2|TRBJ1-5
TGTGCCAGCAGCTTAGACAGGTTGAATCAGCCCCAGCATTTT
CASSLDRLNQPQHF
>NA|NA|TRBV14|TRBJ2-3
TGTGCCAGCAGCCAAGCTTCAGGTCGAGATACGCAGTATTTT
CASSQASGRDTQYF
>NA|TRBD2|TRBV7-8|TRBJ2-1
TGTGCCAGCAGCTTACCGGGACTAGGGGATCATGAGCAGTTCTTC
CASSLPGLGDHEQFF
>NA|TRBD1|TRBV6-1|TRBJ1-2
TGTGCCAGCAGTCCGGGACAGTTGAACTATGGCTACACCTTC
CASSPGQLNYGYTF
>once|NA|TRBV19|TRBJ1-4
TGTGCCAGTAGTATTCTGGGGCTGGGGGAAAAACTGTTTTTT
CASSILGLGEKLFF
>NA|NA|TRBV29-1|TRBJ2-7
TGCAGCGTTGATATGGTGGGTGAGCAGTACTTC
CSVDMVGEQYF
>NA|NA|TRBV13|TRBJ1-5
TGTGCCAGCAGCGCAGGGGGCAATCAGCCCCAGCATTTT
CASSAGGNQPQHF
>NA|TRBD2|TRBV13|TRBJ2-2
TGTGCCAGCAGAAGAGGCGGGGGCACCGGGGAGCTGTTTTTT
CASRRGGGTGELFF
>NA|NA|TRBV2|TRBJ1-6
TGTGCCAACCGGGACGCCGATAATTCACCCCTCCACTTT
CANRDADNSPLHF
>NA|TRBD1|TRBV27|TRBJ1-2
TGTGCCAGCAGTTTAGAATCTCAGGGGGTCTATGGCTACACCTTC
CASSLESQGVYGYTF
>NA|NA|TRBV7-3|TRBJ2-3
TGTGCCAGCAGCTTTGAAACAGATACGCAGTATTTT
CASSFETDTQYF
>NA|TRBD1|TRBV5-4|TRBJ1-6
TGTGCCAGCAGCTTGGGGGGGACAGGCATGAGCTCCTATAATTCACCCCTCCACTTT
CASSLGGTGMSSYNSPLHF
>NA|TRBD1|TRBV2|TRBJ2-1
TGTGCCAGCAGTGTGGACAGGGGGAAACACAATGAGCAGTTCTTC
CASSVDRGKHNEQFF
>once|NA|TRBV6-6|TRBJ2-1
TGTGCCAGCAGCTCTGACTGGGGGCGGAATGAGCAGTTCTTC
CASSSDWGRNEQFF
>NA|NA|TRBV25-1|TRBJ1-2
TGTGCCAGCAGCCCCGGCGGGGTACGTAGTCATGGCTACACCTTC
CASSPGGVRSHGYTF
>once|NA|TRBV5-1|TRBJ2-7
TGCGCCAGCAGCTTGGGGGGTTGGGAGCAGTACTTC
CASSLGGWEQYF
>few|NA|TRBV6-6|TRBJ2-7
TGTGCCAGCAGTTACGACATTATCGGCGAGCAGTACTTC
CASSYDIIGEQYF
>NA|TRBD1|TRBV28|TRBJ1-5
TGTGCCAGCACTAACGGACAGGGGCATCAGCCCCAGCATTTT
CASTNGQGHQPQHF
>NA|NA|TRBV9|TRBJ1-2
TGTGCCAGCAGCGTAAATACAGGGTGGACTGGCTACACCTTC
CASSVNTGWTGYTF
>few|NA|TRBV18|TRBJ1-1
TGTGCCAGCTCTGAGTCCGGCGGGAACACTGAAGCTTTCTTT
CASSESGGNTEAFF
>NA|TRBD2|TRBV5-1|TRBJ2-2
TGCGCCAGCAGCTTGGTTGTTAGCGGGCTCACCGGGGAGCTGTTTTTT
CASSLVVSGLTGELFF
>NA|NA|TRBV29-1|TRBJ2-1
TGCAGCGTTGATCCGGGAAATGAGCAGTTCTTC
CSVDPGNEQFF
>many|TRBD1|TRBV18|TRBJ1-1
TGTGCCAGCTCGCTCATGGAATCAGGGGGAGTTACTGAAGCTTTCTTT
CASSLMESGGVTEAFF
>NA|NA|TRBV27|TRBJ2-3
TGTGCCAGCAGTTTACTCTCCGTTGGTCCCACAGATACGCAGTATTTT
CASSLLSVGPTDTQYF
>once|NA|TRBV6-4|TRBJ1-2
TGTGCCAGCAGTGACCGGGTCAGGGGCCAATTTCGTGGCTACACCTTC
CASSDRVRGQFRGYTF
>NA|NA|TRBV9|TRBJ2-7
TGTGCCAGCAGCGTAGGCGGGCCCGCCTCCTACGAGCAGTACTTC
CASSVGGPASYEQYF
>NA|NA|TRBV11-2|TRBJ1-1
TGTGCCAGCAGACCCGGGACCCTGCGCATGAACACTGAAGCTTTCTTT
CASRPGTLRMNTEAFF
>once|TRBD1|TRBV5-6|TRBJ1-1
TGTGCCAGCAGCACTACGACAGGGCGGAGTCCTAGGACTGAAGCTTTCTTT
CASSTTTGRSPRTEAFF
>NA|TRBD1|TRBV2|TRBJ2-7
TGTGCCAGCAGACCGGGACAGAGGTACGAGCAGTACTTC
CASRPGQRYEQYF
>NA|NA|TRBV5-1|TRBJ2-7
TGCGCCAGCAGCTTGGCGGGACTCGCCTTCTACGAGCAGTACTTC
CASSLAGLAFYEQYF
>NA|TRBD1|TRBV6-6|TRBJ2-7
TGTGCCAGCAGTTACGCGACAGGGAACTACGAGCAGTACTTC
CASSYATGNYEQYF
>once|NA|TRBV19|TRBJ2-3
TGTGCCAGTAGTATTGGGGGTAGAGATACGCAGTATTTT
CASSIGGRDTQYF
>once|NA|TRBV6-6|TRBJ2-7
TGTGCCAGCAGTTTACTAGTAGGCTACGAGCAGTACTTC
CASSLLVGYEQYF
>NA|NA|TRBV18|TRBJ1-1
TGTGCCAGCTCACCCGTTCCGGGTAGCAACACTGAAGCTTTCTTT
CASSPVPGSNTEAFF
>NA|NA|TRBV28|TRBJ2-7
TGTGCCAGCAGCCAAACCTACGAGCAGTACTTC
CASSQTYEQYF
>NA|TRBD1|TRBV2|TRBJ2-7
TGTGCCAGTCTCCTACCCGGGACAGGGACCTACGAGCAGTACTTC
CASLLPGTGTYEQYF
>NA|NA|TRBV5-1|TRBJ1-6
TGCGCCAGCAGCTTGGCTCAGTCGGAAACACCCCTCCACTTT
CASSLAQSETPLHF
>NA|TRBD2|TRBV27|TRBJ2-7
TGTGCCAGCAGTTTAGCGGGGGGCCCGGGGGAGCAGTACTTC
CASSLAGGPGEQYF
>NA|NA|TRBV28|TRBJ1-3
TGTGCCAGCACGCCGAACACCATATATTTT
CASTPNTIYF
>NA|NA|TRBV5-1|TRBJ2-5
TGCGCCAGCAGCTTGGACGGACACCAAAATCCCCAGTACTTC
CASSLDGHQNPQYF
>NA|NA|TRBV10-3|TRBJ1-2
TGTGCCATCAGTCCCCCAGGGGTCTATGGCTACACCTTC
CAISPPGVYGYTF
>NA|NA|TRBV30|TRBJ2-7
TGTGCCTGGAGTGTTCACCCTTTCTACTACGAGCAGTACTTC
CAWSVHPFYYEQYF
>NA|TRBD1|TRBV7-8|TRBJ1-2
TGTGCCAGCAGCTTAGTTGTCAGGGGGGATGGCTACACCTTC
CASSLVVRGDGYTF
>NA|TRBD2|TRBV25-1|TRBJ2-1
TGTGCCAGCAGTGGACTGGGACTAGCGGGAGACAATGAGCAGTTCTTC
CASSGLGLAGDNEQFF
>NA|NA|TRBV27|TRBJ2-2
TGTGCCAGCAGTTTCCTAGCGACCAACACCGGGGAGCTGTTTTTT
CASSFLATNTGELFF
>NA|NA|TRBV13|TRBJ2-2
TGTGCCAGCAGCGCCGGCGGTGCCGGGGAGCTGTTTTTT
CASSAGGAGELFF
>NA|TRBD2|TRBV27|TRBJ2-7
TGTGCCAGCAGTGCCACTAGCGACTCCTACGAGCAGTACTTC
CASSATSDSYEQYF
>NA|NA|TRBV5-6|TRBJ2-2
TGTGCCAGCAGCTTCGACAGCCTGAACACCGGGGAGCTGTTTTTT
CASSFDSLNTGELFF
>NA|NA|TRBV18|TRBJ1-1
TGTGCCAGCTCACCAACTGTCCAGGCGAACACTGAAGCTTTCTTT
CASSPTVQANTEAFF